The TCR beta chain described here comes from a study of cytomegalovirus exposure and HLA in healthy donors. Points on this clone: The sample has other DNA sequences that encode this CDR3 too.

Researchers ran the PCR with 60 Vbeta and 13 Jbeta primers. Using immunoSEQ multiplex PCR, the repertoire was profiled, and TCRdb retains in-frame clones only, with some absent. The sample holds 150,000 to 200,000 clones, around four fifths seen once. The CDR3 sequence is 12 residues long. V was pared by 2 bases and J by 6 bases, with 5 bases between. The germline gives CDR1 SGDLS, CDR2 YYNGEE. The sequence was collected from a female donor in good health and CMV-seronegative. What was sequenced was PBMCs. The chain has TRBV9 and TRBJ2-2; unclear D gene. The CDR3 loop reads CASSVRSGELFF. The DNA for the CDR3 is TGTGCCAGCAGCGTCCGGTCCGGGGAGCTGTTTTTT.